This T cell receptor beta chain was captured in a study of T cell changes during pregnancy in multiple sclerosis. This CDR3 contains 14 residues. Germline values: CDR1 MNHEY, CDR2 SMNVEV (reference sequence). Germline trimming cut 3 bases from V and 7 bases from J; bases unmatched to any gene: 6. Data came from immunoSEQ multiplex PCR; TCRdb stores just in-frame clones and leaves some out. This table has fewer than 50,000 clones, about 92% appearing once. V usage is TRBV27 and J usage is TRBJ2-1; 7 bases map to TRBD1. This clonotype was sampled from a female donor with multiple sclerosis, enrolled in a pregnancy study. Sequencing used CD8+ T cells from peripheral blood mononuclear cells, obtained in the first trimester of pregnancy. The CDR3 is CASSFRDSRNEQFF. CDR3 nucleotides: TGTGCCAGCAGTTTCCGGGACAGTAGGAATGAGCAGTTCTTC.